This passage covers 21 T cell receptor beta chains from one sample sequenced in a study of OX40 agonist ivuxolimab in advanced cancers. Libraries were made using the immunoSEQ multiplex PCR assay. In TCRdb, the immuneACCESS table is reduced to in-frame sequences with V and J assigned. These tables do not hold every clone; where another copy was compared, an unresolved V gene accounts for under half, and the others remain unexplained. This sample holds roughly 35,000 clones; roughly 80% were observed only once. The ten biggest clones cover 11% of the sample. The sequencing used CD4+ or CD8+ T cells sorted from blood, collected in a trial of the OX40 agonist ivuxolimab. These receptors were obtained from an adult with an advanced solid tumor such as melanoma, head and neck, liver or kidney cancer.

The rearrangement uses TRBV19 and TRBJ2-1; 12 nucleotides match TRBD2. The junction had 5 bases not matched to a gene; V was cut back by 11 bases and J by 6 bases. The CDR3 length is 13 residues. CDR1 and CDR2 (germline): LNHDA, SQIVND (reference sequence). CDR3 in DNA: TGTGCCTCAACTAGCGGGGGGCCCAATGAGCAGTTCTTC. Amino acids: CASTSGGPNEQFF. Looking up the rest from reference TRBV19 and TRBJ2-1 gives the full variable domain: DGGITQSPKYLFRKEGQNVTLSCEQNLNHDAMYWYRQDPGQGLRLIYYSQIVNDFQKGDIAEGYSVSREKKESFPLTVTSAQKNPTAFYLCASTSGGPNEQFFGPGTRLTVL.

The chain recombines TRBV6-6 with TRBJ2-1, with 7 bases that match TRBD2. The V and J ends lost 6 bases and 14 bases, in that order; junction bases with no gene match: 7. The CDR3 is made up of 11 amino acids. Germline V gene data show CDR1 as MNHNY and CDR2 as SVGAGI (reference sequence). CDR3 loop: CASRGLVGKFF. The CDR3 DNA reads TGTGCCAGCAGAGGACTAGTTGGGAAGTTCTTC.

This sequence joins TRBV5-1 and TRBJ2-1; TRBD2 matches 10 bases. V shed 4 bases and J 0 bases; nucleotides not matched to a gene: 7. This CDR3 has 17 residues. Germline-derived CDR1 and CDR2 are SGHRS and YFSETQ. The CDR3 DNA reads as TGCGCCAGCAGCCCACTACTAGCGGGGTACTCCTACAATGAGCAGTTCTTC. This encodes CASSPLLAGYSYNEQFF. Combining the CDR3 with reference TRBV5-1 and TRBJ2-1 gives the whole variable domain KAGVTQTPRYLIKTRGQQVTLSCSPISGHRSVSWYQQTPGQGLQFLFEYFSETQRNKGNFPGRFSGRQFSNSRSEMNVSTLELGDSALYLCASSPLLAGYSYNEQFFGPGTRLTVL.

This rearrangement joins TRBV21-1 to TRBJ2-2. TRBV21-1 is annotated as a pseudogene. The CDR3 is 16 amino acids. The CDR3 DNA is TGTGCCAGCAGCAAAGAGGGCTATTCGAACACCGGGGAGCTGTTTTTT. This translates into CASSKEGYSNTGELFF.

This chain links TRBV6-6 with TRBJ2-1; D possibly corresponds to TRBD1 (6 bases). From germline, CDR1 is MNHNY and CDR2 SVGAGI (reference sequence). The V end was cut by 10 bases, the J end by 0 bases, with 19 bases between. The CDR3 sequence is 16 residues long. The CDR3 sequence: CATHKAGDSSYNEQFF. As DNA, the CDR3 is TGTGCCACGCACAAGGCAGGGGATAGCTCCTACAATGAGCAGTTCTTC.

The V and J genes are TRBV5-4 and TRBJ1-4, with 9 bases fitting TRBD1. Per germline, CDR1 SGHNT and CDR2 YYREEE (reference sequence). This CDR3 has 14 residues. V was pared by 4 bases and J by 8 bases, with 6 bases of the junction left unmatched. CDR3 region: CASSEGQGREKLFF. CDR3 sequence (DNA): TGTGCCAGCAGCGAGGGACAGGGTAGAGAAAAACTGTTTTTT. The full variable domain, completed using reference TRBV5-4 and TRBJ1-4, is ETGVTQSPTHLIKTRGQQVTLRCSSQSGHNTVSWYQQALGQGPQFIFQYYREEENGRGNFPPRFSGLQFPNYSSELNVNALELDDSALYLCASSEGQGREKLFFGSGTQLSVL.

The gene calls are TRBV5-4 and TRBJ2-2, with 12 bases that match TRBD1. CDR3 length equals 16 residues. The junction had 7 bases not matched to a gene; V was cut back by 4 bases and J by 6 bases. From germline, CDR1 is SGHNT and CDR2 YYREEE (reference sequence). In DNA form, the CDR3 reads TGTGCCAGCAGCGGGGGACAGGGGGCCGTAGCCGGGGAGCTGTTTTTT. It specifies CASSGGQGAVAGELFF.

This clone was recorded a few times. This chain uses TRBV19 with TRBJ1-1; no clear D gene. The CDR3 loop spans 13 amino acids. The V gene's germline CDR1 is LNHDA and CDR2 SQIVND (reference sequence). Trimming cost V 5 bases and J 5 bases, with 12 bases left between them. DNA for the CDR3: TGTGCCAGTAGTCCGTTTATGGGGACTGAAGCTTTCTTT. This codes for CASSPFMGTEAFF.

V usage is TRBV28 and J usage is TRBJ2-7; no clear D gene. Germline CDR1 and CDR2: MDHEN and SYDVKM. CDR3 size: 14 residues. The V gene lost 1 base and the J gene lost 3 bases, with 10 bases spanning the gap. The CDR3 DNA follows: TGTGCCAGCAGTTTATCTGGTGGGCGCTACGAGCAGTACTTC. Translated: CASSLSGGRYEQYF.

The V call is TRBV7-6, the J call TRBJ1-1; D unresolved. The CDR3 covers 13 residues. Germline CDR1 and CDR2: SGHVS and FNYEAQ. V was clipped by 1 base and J by 1 base, with 4 bases between them. In nucleotides, the CDR3 is TGTGCCAGCAGCTTAGATACGAACACTGAAGCTTTCTTT. It specifies CASSLDTNTEAFF.

V is TRBV30 and J is TRBJ1-3, with 8 nucleotides matching TRBD1. The V gene's germline CDR1 is GTSNPN and CDR2 SVGIG (reference sequence). This CDR3 spans 13 amino acids. Trimming removed 4 bases from V and 4 bases from J; junction bases left unmatched: 3. CDR3 nucleotides: TGTGCCTGGAAACAGGGGGTCGGAAACACCATATATTTT. Protein: CAWKQGVGNTIYF.

V and J are TRBV7-7 and TRBJ2-5; D tentatively reads TRBD1 or TRBD2 (7 bases each). The CDR3 contains 15 residues. CDR1 and CDR2 from the germline V gene are SSHAT and FNYEAQ (reference sequence). Trimming pared 4 bases from V and 2 bases from J, leaving 14 bases between. The CDR3 sequence is CASSSQGGPQETQYF. In DNA, the CDR3 is TGTGCCAGCAGCTCTCAGGGGGGGCCTCAAGAGACCCAGTACTTC.

The chain combines TRBV19 with TRBJ1-5, with 8 bases fitting TRBD1. V lost 9 bases to trimming and J lost 6 bases; unmatched junction nucleotides: 10. Germline CDR1 LNHDA, CDR2 SQIVND (reference sequence). The CDR3 contains 14 residues. The CDR3 DNA reads TGTGCCAGCTTCGACAGGGGAATGGGTCAGCCCCAGCATTTT. This gives the protein CASFDRGMGQPQHF.

This clone was observed a single time. This rearrangement joins TRBV4-1 to TRBJ1-3; D uncertain. Trimming stripped 3 bases from V and 0 bases from J, with 6 bases between. The CDR3 is 14 amino acids. Germline V gene lookup returns CDR1 MGHRA and CDR2 YSYEKL. The CDR3 region is CASSHPGSGNTIYF. DNA for the CDR3: TGCGCCAGCAGCCACCCAGGCTCTGGAAACACCATATATTTT.

The chain is built from TRBV4-2 and TRBJ1-1; TRBD1 matches 8 bases. This CDR3 spans 15 amino acids. The germline gives CDR1 LGHNA, CDR2 YNFKEQ. J gave up 4 bases and V 1 base, and 5 bases lay outside the gene matches. The CDR3 DNA follows: TGTGCCAGCAGCCAAGCCCGAACAGGGGGCACTGAAGCTTTCTTT. This gives the protein CASSQARTGGTEAFF.

The genes are TRBV6-6 and TRBJ1-2; no clear D gene. Germline CDR1 MNHNY, CDR2 SVGAGI (reference sequence). V lost 6 bases and J 4 bases, leaving 18 bases between the germline ends. The CDR3 covers 15 residues. In nucleotides, the CDR3 is TGTGCCAGCAGATCGGAATTCCGCCTCCTCTATGGCTACACCTTC. This codes for CASRSEFRLLYGYTF.

The chain couples TRBV7-8 to TRBJ2-5; D may match TRBD1 or TRBD2 (5 bases each). The DNA end lines up better with TRBJ2-7; the J call may be wrong. There are 16 residues in the CDR3. CDR1 SGHVS and CDR2 FQNEAQ come from the germline V gene. CDR3 residues: CASSWTPGTEDYEQYF. The DNA for the CDR3 is TGTGCCAGCAGCTGGACCCCCGGGACCGAGGACTACGAGCAGTACTTC.

The chain combines TRBV2 with TRBJ2-7; D is possibly TRBD1 or TRBD2 (6 bases each). The length of the CDR3 is 13 residues. Germline assignment: CDR1 SNHLY and CDR2 FYNNEI. V shed 9 bases and J shed 1 base, with 13 bases lying between them. This CDR3 is CARGGTGSYEQYF. The CDR3 region has the DNA TGTGCCAGAGGGGGGACGGGTTCCTACGAGCAGTACTTC.

The V and J genes are TRBV5-6 and TRBJ1-5, with D possibly being TRBD1 (6 bases). The CDR3 runs 17 residues. Trimming removed 1 base from V and 6 bases from J, with 20 bases in between. CDR1 is SGHDT and CDR2 is YYEEEE in the germline V gene. CDR3 sequence: CASSLTGSLRVSQPQHF. For the CDR3, the DNA is TGTGCCAGCAGCTTGACAGGGTCCCTGAGAGTTAGTCAGCCCCAGCATTTT.

The chain links TRBV7-9 to TRBJ1-4; 9 nucleotides match TRBD1. The CDR3 runs 15 residues. Looked up from germline, CDR1 is SEHNR and CDR2 is FQNEAQ (reference sequence). V shed 6 bases, J shed 8 bases, and the junction held 10 bases outside the gene matches. The CDR3 spells CASSSPGTGLEKLFF. CDR3 DNA sequence: TGTGCCAGCAGTTCTCCCGGGACAGGGTTGGAAAAACTGTTTTTT.

The chain has TRBV4-1 and TRBJ2-3, with 14 bases fitting TRBD2. Germline CDR1 reads MGHRA; CDR2 reads YSYEKL. V lost 0 bases to trimming and J lost 5 bases; unmatched junction nucleotides: 4. The CDR3 length is 17 residues. CDR3 bases: TGCGCCAGCAGCCAAGATCTGACTAGCGGGGGGGTAGATACGCAGTATTTT. Protein sequence: CASSQDLTSGGVDTQYF.